This T cell receptor beta chain was retrieved from a study of T cell responses to AZD1222 COVID-19 vaccine. Points on this clone: Antigen unknown.

Study-level points and caveats: Donors were chiefly white British, with a greater number of females, and clonal diversity was perhaps underestimated.

Assay: immunoSEQ multiplex PCR; the TCRdb copy retains only in-frame clones and omits some. Of more than 95,000 clones in the sample, roughly 90% were seen once. Trimming left V 3 bases short and J 4 bases short, with 18 bases between. This CDR3 region has 16 residues. Germline V gene sequence: CDR1 MNHEY, CDR2 SMNVEV (reference sequence). The rearrangement joins TRBV27 to TRBJ2-5; the D gene is possibly TRBD1 (6 bases). The origin of this receptor is an adult in good health. The sample consisted of peripheral blood, taken on day 0 of AZD1222 vaccination. The CDR3 coding sequence is TGTGCCAGCAGTTTCTCTTGGCGGTTAGGGGGAGAGACCCAGTACTTC. Protein sequence: CASSFSWRLGGETQYF.